These 30 T cell receptor beta chains originate from one sample sequenced in a study of identifying expanded T cells in peripheral blood (dated by TCRdb to 2018 to 2020). Preparation of the library involved the immunoSEQ multiplex PCR assay. What TCRdb holds here is the immuneACCESS table cut down to in-frame rearrangements. Part of the clones is not present; checked against another copy, under half of the missing clones reflect an unresolved V gene, and the others are unexplained. The sample yields some 97,000 clones; around nine tenths were counted once. The ten largest make up approximately 5.7% of the sample. Sequencing input: blood. These TCRs come from a person aged 18 to 75 in good health.

The chain is built from TRBV7-9 and TRBJ1-1, with a tentative D call TRBD1 (6 bases). This CDR3 has 14 residues. V gave up 1 base and J gave up 0 bases, with 6 bases separating them. Germline V CDR1 and CDR2: SEHNR, FQNEAQ (reference sequence). CDR3 coding DNA: TGTGCCAGCAGCTTAGGGGACATGAACACTGAAGCTTTCTTT. It is translated as CASSLGDMNTEAFF.

The V call is TRBV6-5, the J call TRBJ1-1; 7 positions match TRBD1. Germline lookup yields CDR1 MNHEY and CDR2 SVGAGI. J lost 1 base, V lost 2 bases, and 4 bases had no gene match. The CDR3 covers 15 residues. For the CDR3, the DNA is TGTGCCAGCAGTTACGAGGGGGCGCGGAACACTGAAGCTTTCTTT. It encodes CASSYEGARNTEAFF.

The gene calls are TRBV5-5 and TRBJ2-1; tentative D call: TRBD1 (6 bases). The V end was cut by 0 bases, the J end by 2 bases, with 9 bases between. There are 15 residues in the CDR3. Germline V gene lookup returns CDR1 SGHKS and CDR2 YYEKEE (reference sequence). The CDR3 sequence: CASSLEQGTYNEQFF. The CDR3 nucleotides are TGTGCCAGCAGCTTGGAACAGGGTACCTACAATGAGCAGTTCTTC.

The V gene is TRBV10-3, the J gene TRBJ2-4, with unresolved D. The length of the CDR3 is 14 residues. Deletions cut 0 bases from V and 0 bases from J, with 3 bases between. Germline V gene sequence: CDR1 ENHRY, CDR2 SYGVKD. The CDR3 region is CAISESLAKNIQYF. CDR3 sequence (DNA): TGTGCCATCAGTGAGTCGCTAGCCAAAAACATTCAGTACTTC.

This chain links TRBV2 with TRBJ1-1; 9 positions match TRBD1. Per germline, CDR1 SNHLY and CDR2 FYNNEI. The CDR3 is 11 amino acids. With V trimmed by 6 bases and J by 9 bases, 2 bases remained unmatched. The CDR3 coding sequence is TGTGCCAGCAGGGGACAGGGTAAAGCTTTCTTT. It specifies CASRGQGKAFF. Combining the CDR3 with reference TRBV2 and TRBJ1-1 gives the whole variable domain EPEVTQTPSHQVTQMGQEVILRCVPISNHLYFYWYRQILGQKVEFLVSFYNNEISEKSEIFDDQFSVERPDGSNFTLKIRSTKLEDSAMYFCASRGQGKAFFGQGTRLTVV.

The chain links TRBV30 to TRBJ2-6; D unclear. The CDR3 has 15 amino acids. V lost 0 bases and J lost 0, with 6 bases in between. The germline CDR1 and CDR2 sequences are GTSNPN and SVGIG (reference sequence). The CDR3 sequence is CAWSVDYSGANVLTF. DNA of the CDR3: TGTGCCTGGAGTGTCGATTACTCTGGGGCCAACGTCCTGACTTTC. The full variable domain, rest sourced from reference TRBV30 and TRBJ2-6, is SQTIHQWPATLVQPVGSPLSLECTVEGTSNPNLYWYRQAAGRGLQLLFYSVGIGQISSEVPQNLSASRPQDRQFILSSKKLLLSDSGFYLCAWSVDYSGANVLTFGAGSRLTVL.

The J gene is TRBJ1-2, the V gene TRBV25-1; weak D call: TRBD1 (6 bases). The germline V gene encodes CDR1 MGHDK and CDR2 SYGVNS. The CDR3 has 16 residues. V dropped 5 bases and J dropped 4 bases, with 20 bases sitting between them. As DNA, the CDR3 is TGTGCCAGCAGTCTGTCGGTCGGGGGGCTGGGCTATGGCTACACCTTC. This sequence encodes CASSLSVGGLGYGYTF.

V usage is TRBV2 and J usage is TRBJ1-5, with a tentative D call TRBD1 (5 bases). Trimming shortened V by 6 bases and J by 6 bases, and 18 bases separated the two germline ends. This CDR3 spans 15 amino acids. Germline V gene lookup returns CDR1 SNHLY and CDR2 FYNNEI. The CDR3 spells CASSQQEHGGQPQHF. DNA for the CDR3: TGTGCCAGCAGCCAACAGGAACATGGCGGTCAGCCCCAGCATTTT.

The V gene is TRBV7-6, the J gene TRBJ2-1; D not resolved. The V and J ends lost 1 base and 1 base respectively, with 20 bases between them. The CDR3 has 19 residues. Germline assignment: CDR1 SGHVS and CDR2 FNYEAQ. Here the CDR3 DNA reads TGTGCCAGCAGCTTAGGAGTAGGCAGGTTTAGAGAGTCCTACAATGAGCAGTTCTTC. This sequence encodes CASSLGVGRFRESYNEQFF.

The chain carries TRBV27 and TRBJ1-1; D may be TRBD1 (6 bases). The CDR3 covers 13 residues. V dropped 3 bases and J dropped 3 bases, with 8 bases sitting between them. Per the germline V gene, CDR1 is MNHEY and CDR2 is SMNVEV (reference sequence). CDR3 protein: CASSFSGDTEAFF. The CDR3 nucleotides are TGTGCCAGCAGTTTTTCAGGGGACACTGAAGCTTTCTTT.

The chain uses TRBV2 and TRBJ1-1; 7 bases are a match to TRBD1. The ends lost 7 bases at V and 0 bases at J; junction bases unmatched: 11. The CDR3 runs 16 residues. Germline V gene data show CDR1 as SNHLY and CDR2 as FYNNEI. CDR3 coding DNA: TGTGCCAGCACTGGGGCTAAGGGACAGCTGAACACTGAAGCTTTCTTT. Its protein is CASTGAKGQLNTEAFF.

The rearrangement links TRBV6-5 to TRBJ1-2; D call uncertain. The CDR3 sequence is 13 residues long. Germline V gives CDR1 MNHEY, CDR2 SVGAGI. Deletions cut 7 bases from V and 4 bases from J, with 13 bases between. The CDR3, as DNA: TGTGCCAGCACCTCCGGTACTATCTATGGCTACACCTTC. Its translation is CASTSGTIYGYTF.

This clone was recorded a few times. This chain joins TRBV2 and TRBJ2-2; possible D gene TRBD1, 6 bases. Between the trimmed V and J ends, which lost 2 bases and 0 bases, there was a span of 13 bases. The length of the CDR3 is 17 residues. Germline CDR1 SNHLY, CDR2 FYNNEI. CDR3 bases: TGTGCCAGCAGTGAAAGGGGGACGAGATCGAACACCGGGGAGCTGTTTTTT. Translating it yields CASSERGTRSNTGELFF.

V gene TRBV7-2 combines with J gene TRBJ2-7, with TRBD1 matching 8 bases. The length of the CDR3 is 14 residues. The germline gives CDR1 SGHTA, CDR2 FQGNSA. J lost 3 bases, V lost 2 bases, and 3 bases had no gene match. Here the CDR3 reads CASSLTGQVYEQYF. CDR3 in DNA: TGTGCCAGCAGCTTAACGGGACAGGTCTACGAGCAGTACTTC.

The chain employs TRBV7-6 and TRBJ2-3; 10 bases are shared with TRBD1. The V segment lost 5 bases and the J segment 1 base; nucleotides outside the gene matches: 0. The CDR3 spans 14 residues. Germline V lookup: CDR1 SGHVS, CDR2 FNYEAQ. For the CDR3, the DNA is TGTGCCAGCAGCGGGACAGGGGGCACAGATACGCAGTATTTT. This translates into CASSGTGGTDTQYF.

CDR3 region: CASSVVPDRGDGNTIYF. CDR3 bases: TGTGCCAGCAGCGTAGTCCCCGACAGGGGAGATGGAAACACCATATATTTT. The J gene is TRBJ1-3, the V gene TRBV9, with 8 bases matching TRBD1. Per germline, CDR1 SGDLS and CDR2 YYNGEE. This CDR3 spans 17 amino acids. V was pared by 0 bases and J by 3 bases, with 8 bases of the junction left unmatched. Variable domain in full (rest from reference TRBV9 and TRBJ1-3): DSGVTQTPKHLITATGQRVTLRCSPRSGDLSVYWYQQSLDQGLQFLIQYYNGEERAKGNILERFSAQQFPDLHSELNLSSLELGDSALYFCASSVVPDRGDGNTIYFGEGSWLTVV.

The chain joins TRBV12-5 to TRBJ1-2; TRBD1 might be the D (6 bases). This CDR3 is built from 14 residues. Germline CDR1 LGHNT, CDR2 FRNRAP. Deletions cut 3 bases from V and 7 bases from J, with 15 bases between. CDR3 amino acids: CASGFRTARGGYTF. DNA of the CDR3: TGTGCTAGTGGTTTTAGGACAGCTAGAGGTGGCTACACCTTC.

The chain is built from TRBV6-1 and TRBJ2-7, with 7 bases fitting TRBD1. Germline CDR1 is MNHNS and CDR2 is SASEGT. The CDR3 sequence is 14 residues long. V was pared by 6 bases and J by 2 bases, with 7 bases of the junction left unmatched. CDR3 region: CASSSTGFTYEQYF. The CDR3 DNA sequence: TGTGCCAGCAGCTCGACAGGGTTCACCTACGAGCAGTACTTC.

This chain joins TRBV27 and TRBJ1-1; D possibly corresponds to TRBD1 (6 bases). Germline V gene data show CDR1 as MNHEY and CDR2 as SMNVEV (reference sequence). The V end was cut by 7 bases, the J end by 6 bases, with 15 bases between. The CDR3 has 13 residues. The CDR3: CASIEEGGSEAFF. The CDR3 region has the DNA TGTGCCAGCATCGAAGAAGGGGGGTCTGAAGCTTTCTTT.

The rearrangement joins TRBV19 to TRBJ2-1; 8 bases are shared with TRBD2. V lost 4 bases to trimming and J lost 9 bases; unmatched junction nucleotides: 8. This CDR3 contains 14 residues. Looked up from germline, CDR1 is LNHDA and CDR2 is SQIVND (reference sequence). This CDR3 is CASSSGGTSLEQFF. CDR3 in DNA: TGTGCCAGTAGTAGTGGGGGGACTAGTCTTGAGCAGTTCTTC.

The rearrangement links TRBV6-5 to TRBJ2-6; D ambiguous. V was trimmed by 3 bases and J by 0 bases, leaving 6 bases between them. The length of the CDR3 is 15 residues. CDR1 MNHEY and CDR2 SVGAGI come from the germline V gene. The CDR3, as DNA: TGTGCCAGCAGTTATCGGAGCTCTGGGGCCAACGTCCTGACTTTC. Translating gives CASSYRSSGANVLTF.

The V call is TRBV6-1, the J call TRBJ1-6; tentative D call: TRBD1 (5 bases). Trimming shortened V by 2 bases and J by 5 bases, and 22 bases separated the two germline ends. CDR3 length: 19 residues. Germline lookup yields CDR1 MNHNS and CDR2 SASEGT. DNA for the CDR3: TGTGCCAGCAGTGAAACGGCCGGGTGGGGACTTGGGGATAATTCACCCCTCCACTTT. Amino acids: CASSETAGWGLGDNSPLHF.

The chain carries TRBV7-8 and TRBJ1-1, with TRBD1 matching 7 bases. The germline gives CDR1 SGHVS, CDR2 FQNEAQ. The CDR3 consists of 15 residues. V shed 5 bases and J 0 bases; nucleotides not matched to a gene: 6. CDR3 DNA sequence: TGTGCCAGCAGCGGAAAGGGACAGTTGAACACTGAAGCTTTCTTT. It codes for CASSGKGQLNTEAFF.

This chain links TRBV6-4 with TRBJ2-7; tentative D call: TRBD1 (6 bases). V lost 3 bases and J lost 2, with 14 bases in between. CDR3 length equals 15 residues. Germline assignment: CDR1 MRHNA and CDR2 SNTAGT. Here the CDR3 reads CASSEPDRYAYEQYF. Here the CDR3 DNA reads TGTGCCAGCAGTGAACCCGACAGGTACGCCTACGAGCAGTACTTC.

This clone is a singleton in its sample. The chain links TRBV19 to TRBJ1-5; D unresolved. Trimming shortened V by 5 bases and J by 5 bases, and 16 bases separated the two germline ends. The CDR3 extends over 15 amino acids. The germline V gene has CDR1 LNHDA and CDR2 SQIVND (reference sequence). CDR3 DNA: TGTGCCAGTAGTGTGACCCGGGCCGATCATCAGCCCCAGCATTTT. Its translation is CASSVTRADHQPQHF.

This clone was picked up a small number of times. In nucleotides, the CDR3 is TGTGCCAGCAGGTCACAGGGGAGCACGGATGGCTACACCTTC. It translates to CASRSQGSTDGYTF. This rearrangement joins TRBV6-5 to TRBJ1-2; 7 positions match TRBD1. Germline trimming cut 6 bases from V and 6 bases from J; bases unmatched to any gene: 10. The CDR3 sequence is 14 residues long. CDR1 and CDR2 (germline): MNHEY, SVGAGI.

The chain is built from TRBV27 and TRBJ2-1; D tentatively reads TRBD1 or TRBD2 (6 bases each). The CDR3 is made up of 15 amino acids. Germline-derived CDR1 and CDR2 are MNHEY and SMNVEV (reference sequence). V dropped 3 bases and J dropped 7 bases, with 16 bases sitting between them. Here the CDR3 DNA reads TGTGCCAGCAGTTTCTCGGGGGCCGGGGCAAATGAGCAGTTCTTC. Translated: CASSFSGAGANEQFF.

Remarks on this clone: The same CDR3 arises from other DNA sequences in this sample as well. The chain carries TRBV5-6 and TRBJ1-5; 7 nucleotides match TRBD1. The junction had 3 bases not matched to a gene; V was cut back by 0 bases and J by 6 bases. The CDR3 spans 14 residues. Germline V CDR1 and CDR2: SGHDT, YYEEEE. CDR3 amino acids: CASSLGQGGQPQHF. In nucleotides, the CDR3 is TGTGCCAGCAGCTTGGGACAGGGTGGTCAGCCCCAGCATTTT.

The rearrangement uses TRBV13 and TRBJ2-6; TRBD1 aligns across 7 bases. The CDR3 is made up of 16 amino acids. J was trimmed by 2 bases and V by 8 bases; bases with no gene match: 9. Germline V gene sequence: CDR1 PRHDT, CDR2 FYEKMQ (reference sequence). The CDR3 DNA is TGTGCCAGCCGGGGACCAGGGACAGCTGGGGCCAACGTCCTGACTTTC. Amino acids: CASRGPGTAGANVLTF.

This clone appeared once. The chain uses TRBV10-3 and TRBJ2-7; the D gene is possibly TRBD1 (6 bases). Germline V gene data show CDR1 as ENHRY and CDR2 as SYGVKD. Trimming removed 2 bases from V and 7 bases from J, with 15 bases in between. This CDR3 comprises 14 residues. The CDR3 sequence is CAISETTGPVEQYF. CDR3 nucleotide sequence: TGTGCCATCAGTGAGACGACAGGCCCGGTAGAGCAGTACTTC.